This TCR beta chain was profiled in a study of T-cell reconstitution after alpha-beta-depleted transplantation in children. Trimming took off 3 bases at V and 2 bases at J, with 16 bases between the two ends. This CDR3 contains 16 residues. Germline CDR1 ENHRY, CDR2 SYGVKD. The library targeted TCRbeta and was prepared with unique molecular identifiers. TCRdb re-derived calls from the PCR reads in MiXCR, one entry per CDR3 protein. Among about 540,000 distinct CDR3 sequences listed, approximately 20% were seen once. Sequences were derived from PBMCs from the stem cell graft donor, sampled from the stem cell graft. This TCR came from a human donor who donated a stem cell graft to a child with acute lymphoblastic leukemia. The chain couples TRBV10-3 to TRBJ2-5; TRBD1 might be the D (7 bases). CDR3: CAISEGPTGRQETQYF. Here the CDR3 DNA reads TGTGCCATCAGTGAAGGCCCGACAGGGAGGCAAGAGACCCAGTACTTC.